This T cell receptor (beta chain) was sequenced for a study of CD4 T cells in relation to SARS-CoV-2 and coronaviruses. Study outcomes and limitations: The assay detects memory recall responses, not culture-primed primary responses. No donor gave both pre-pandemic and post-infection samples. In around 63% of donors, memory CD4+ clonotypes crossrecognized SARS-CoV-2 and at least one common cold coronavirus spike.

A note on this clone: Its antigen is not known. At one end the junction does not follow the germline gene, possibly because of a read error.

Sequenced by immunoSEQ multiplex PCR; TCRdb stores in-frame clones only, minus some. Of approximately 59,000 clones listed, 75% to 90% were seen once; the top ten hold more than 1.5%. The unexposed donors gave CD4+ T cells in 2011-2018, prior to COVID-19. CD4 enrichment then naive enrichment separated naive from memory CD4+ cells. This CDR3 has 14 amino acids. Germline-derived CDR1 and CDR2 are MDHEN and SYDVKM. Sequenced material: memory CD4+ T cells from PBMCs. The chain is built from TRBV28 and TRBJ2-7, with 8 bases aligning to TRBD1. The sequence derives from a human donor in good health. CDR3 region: CASSLPQDRGPYVF. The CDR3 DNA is TGTGCCAGCAGTTTACCCCAAGACAGGGGCCCCTACGTCTTC.